The clone carrying this T cell receptor (beta chain) was observed once. Its antigen is unknown. These data come from a study of blood T cells in healthy people across ages. Study in general: For every two T cells, template switching captured about one barcoded beta molecule. Study results and limitations: Unsorted PBMCs ruled out conclusive naive versus antigen-experienced comparison. The study found more naive CD4+ cells and higher diversity in long-lived than aged donors.

The CDR3 covers 13 residues. Trimming removed 5 bases at V and 6 bases at J, with 11 bases between. Germline V gene sequence: CDR1 MNHEY, CDR2 SMNVEV (reference sequence). The second PCR ran roughly 7 to 12 cycles with a sample-barcoded 5' primer and J-beta primers. TCRdb processed the 5' RACE reads anew with MiXCR; each CDR3 protein has one entry. The sample records fewer than 1,000,000 distinct CDR3 sequences, about 42% being singletons. Every sample had a minimum of 6 million PBMCs isolated. The genes are TRBV27 and TRBJ2-1; no clear D. This receptor was identified in an older man in good health. The sample taken for sequencing was blood. The CDR3 loop is CASSVIPFNEQFF. The CDR3 DNA reads TGTGCCAGCAGTGTTATTCCCTTCAATGAGCAGTTCTTC.